Below are 8 T cell receptor beta chains sequenced from a single sample in a study of T cell repertoires and HLA-DP antigens. The repertoire was sequenced with immunoSEQ multiplex PCR; TCRdb's copy has only in-frame clones and lacks some. The repertoire holds about 110,000 clones, with 80% to 95% as singletons. The antigens these receptors bind are not known. The sequenced sample was CD4+ T cells from PBMCs. The source is a woman under 30 in good health and CMV-seronegative.

The chain recombines TRBV2 with TRBJ2-5; 11 bases line up with TRBD2. The CDR3 contains 14 residues. After removal of 4 bases from V and 4 bases from J, the junction contained 2 bases not matched to a gene. Germline V gives CDR1 SNHLY, CDR2 FYNNEI. The CDR3 DNA reads as TGTGCCAGCAGTGTAGCGGGGGGGCGAGAGACCCAGTACTTC. Protein product: CASSVAGGRETQYF.

This rearrangement joins TRBV5-1 to TRBJ1-2; D may be TRBD1 (6 bases). The CDR3 has 14 residues. Germline V lookup: CDR1 SGHRS, CDR2 YFSETQ. With 4 bases removed from V and 8 bases from J, the gap between germline ends came to 18 bases. CDR3 sequence (DNA): TGCGCCAGCAGCCTGGGGGGGCCAGGGCACGGCTACACCTTC. Its translation is CASSLGGPGHGYTF.

The chain carries TRBV5-4 and TRBJ1-2, with D uncertain. V was shortened by 4 bases and J by 2 bases, with 9 bases between the two germline ends. The CDR3 has 13 amino acids. Germline values: CDR1 SGHNT, CDR2 YYREEE (reference sequence). The CDR3 protein is CASSQGRNYGYTF. CDR3 coding DNA: TGTGCCAGCAGCCAAGGACGGAACTATGGCTACACCTTC.

The chain recombines TRBV6-5 with TRBJ2-3, with D hard to call. In germline, CDR1 is MNHEY, CDR2 SVGAGI. This CDR3 is built from 15 residues. V was cut by 0 bases and J by 2 bases, with 9 bases left in between. This chain's CDR3 is CASSYSSPFTDTQYF. The DNA of the CDR3 is TGTGCCAGCAGTTACTCGTCGCCATTCACAGATACGCAGTATTTT.

The V gene is TRBV6-1, the J gene TRBJ2-3; the match to TRBD1 covers 9 bases. Germline V CDR1 and CDR2: MNHNS, SASEGT. CDR3 size: 18 residues. The J segment lost 0 bases and the V segment lost 2 bases, leaving 9 bases of the junction unmatched. CDR3 DNA: TGTGCCAGCAGTGAAAACCCCACCGGGACAGGGAGCACAGATACGCAGTATTTT. Protein: CASSENPTGTGSTDTQYF.

The V gene is TRBV6-5, the J gene TRBJ2-7; 10 bases are a match to TRBD1. The germline V gene encodes CDR1 MNHEY and CDR2 SVGAGI. CDR3 size: 13 residues. Trimming removed 7 bases from V and 3 bases from J; junction bases left unmatched: 3. DNA for the CDR3: TGTGCCAGCAAAGGGACAGGGGTCTACGAGCAGTACTTC. It encodes CASKGTGVYEQYF.

The chain employs TRBV18 and TRBJ2-4, with D maybe TRBD1 (7 bases). This CDR3 contains 18 residues. V lost 4 bases, J lost 7 bases, and 26 bases lay in between. The germline V gene encodes CDR1 KGHSH and CDR2 LQKENI. CDR3 bases: TGTGCCAGCTCACAACTCGCGGGGACAGCCGTTGGAATTAACATTCAGTACTTC. It is translated as CASSQLAGTAVGINIQYF.

This chain uses TRBV6-5 with TRBJ2-7; TRBD2 aligns across 10 bases. Germline CDR1 and CDR2: MNHEY and SVGAGI. The CDR3 is 13 amino acids. V trimming: 7 bases; J trimming: 3 bases; junction bases outside the gene matches: 3. This CDR3 reads CASKAGGFYEQYV. Written as DNA, the CDR3 is TGTGCCAGCAAAGCGGGGGGGTTCTACGAGCAGTACGTC.